This T cell receptor (beta chain) is from a study of cytomegalovirus exposure and HLA in healthy donors. Study summary: The approximately 670 first-cohort repertoires shared a platform with the roughly 120 validation repertoires, as reported in a later analysis. General study results and limits: The study put under 200 TCR beta chains on its list as cytomegalovirus-associated.

The repertoire was sequenced with immunoSEQ multiplex PCR; TCRdb's copy has only in-frame clones and lacks some. The sample has approximately 130,000 clones, 70% to 90% seen once; the top ten hold 1.9%. For this clone: As yet, its antigen is unknown.

Trimming cost V 3 bases and J 0 bases, with 12 bases left between them. CDR1 is LNHDA and CDR2 is SQIVND in the germline V gene (reference sequence). CDR3 size: 17 residues. Sequences were obtained from PBMCs. The V and J genes are TRBV19 and TRBJ2-6, with D perhaps TRBD2 (5 bases). This TCR came from a woman under 30 in good health and CMV-seronegative. The CDR3 sequence: CASSMVGVFSGANVLTF. The CDR3 DNA follows: TGTGCCAGTAGTATGGTGGGAGTGTTCTCTGGGGCCAACGTCCTGACTTTC.